Shown below are 4 T cell receptor beta chains from a single sample sequenced in a study of yellow fever vaccine responses in identical twins. TCRdb independently ran MiXCR on the RT-PCR reads; one entry per CDR3 protein. The sample consists of about 620 distinct CDR3 sequences, about 91% of them appearing once. The specimen was T cells from blood (PBMCs), unsorted or a sorted subset (not recorded which), collected before or after yellow fever vaccination (not recorded which). The source is a female donor who received the yellow fever vaccine.

The rearrangement links TRBV6-1 to TRBJ1-1, with unresolved D. V lost 6 bases and J 1 base, leaving 12 bases between the germline ends. CDR1 MNHNS and CDR2 SASEGT come from the germline V gene. The CDR3 covers 14 residues. In DNA form, the CDR3 reads TGTGCCAGCAGCCCCGATTTATGGAACACTGAAGCTTTCTTT. The encoded protein is CASSPDLWNTEAFF.

The genes are TRBV11-3 and TRBJ2-5, with D unresolved. Germline V gives CDR1 SGHNT, CDR2 YENEEA. The CDR3 loop spans 12 amino acids. The V end lost 8 bases, the J end lost 3 bases, and 10 bases lay between the germline ends. The CDR3 loop reads CASAARKETQYF. CDR3 sequence (DNA): TGTGCCAGCGCCGCACGGAAAGAGACCCAGTACTTC.

This sequence joins TRBV10-1 and TRBJ2-1, with D possibly TRBD2 on 5 matching bases. The germline gives CDR1 WNHNN, CDR2 SYGVQD (reference sequence). The length of the CDR3 is 14 residues. Trimming cost V 7 bases and J 7 bases, with 17 bases left between them. The CDR3 here is CASTPRVAWNEQFF. The CDR3 nucleotides read TGCGCCAGCACCCCCCGTGTAGCGTGGAATGAGCAGTTCTTC.

This clonotype has just one count. V usage is TRBV20-1 and J usage is TRBJ2-3, with 10 bases matching TRBD1. Trimming cost V 6 bases and J 3 bases; bases outside gene matches: 9. Germline assignment: CDR1 DFQATT and CDR2 SNEGSKA (reference sequence). The CDR3 is 15 amino acids. The CDR3 DNA follows: TGCAGTGCAACTTCGGGACAGGGGAAAACAGATACGCAGTATTTT. Amino acids: CSATSGQGKTDTQYF.